This paragraph reports one T cell receptor (beta chain). The CDR3 length is 15 residues. V lost 4 bases to trimming and J lost 3 bases, with 12 bases between them. Per the germline V gene, CDR1 is LGHNA and CDR2 is YSLEER. These data originate in a study of blood T cell repertoires in COVID-19. Study-level background: The analysed material was cDNA or gDNA that came from T cells, B-cell-depleted T cells, or PBMCs.

Original methodology: Amplification with reference gene primers provided the estimates of nucleated cell counts. Profiling relied on immunoSEQ multiplex PCR, and the TCRdb table lists in-frame clones only, not all of them. V and J calls plus clone size are reproduced from that table; the DNA served to infer D and trimming. Of about 200,000 clones in the sample, 80% to 90% are singletons; the top ten hold approximately 6%. The TCR originated in a man aged 55 to 69 who had recovered from COVID-19. The V call is TRBV4-3, the J call TRBJ1-4; D is possibly TRBD1 (6 bases). The sample was peripheral blood. This CDR3 is CASSLTGRANEKLFF. DNA of the CDR3: TGCGCCAGCAGCCTAACAGGGCGGGCTAATGAAAAACTGTTTTTT.